Presented here are 7 T cell receptor beta chains from one specimen sequenced in a study of regulatory T cells in long-lasting Graves disease. Arm-PCR of CDR3 regions with iRepertoire HTBI primers generated TCR beta libraries. In TCRdb, the multiplex PCR reads were re-called with MiXCR into one record per CDR3 protein. The repertoire holds some 490,000 distinct CDR3 sequences, with around 11% as singletons. Time point denoted: newly diagnosed GD, antithyroid drugs for less than 3 months. Researchers made the TCR library from RNA that was extracted from PBMCs. The data also belong to a second study, concerning T cells in Graves' hyperthyroidism and ophthalmopathy.

Sequenced here: peripheral blood mononuclear cells (PBMCs), sampled at new diagnosis, from a patient treated with antithyroid drugs. The receptors stem from a woman between 25 and 40 years old with Graves disease.

This chain links TRBV20-1 with TRBJ2-5; D ambiguous. Germline V lookup: CDR1 DFQATT, CDR2 SNEGSKA (reference sequence). The CDR3 runs 12 residues. V shed 1 base and J shed 5 bases, with 8 bases lying between them. CDR3 region: CSARGFGETQYF. As DNA, the CDR3 is TGCAGTGCTAGAGGGTTTGGGGAGACCCAGTACTTC.

This clonotype was counted at least ten times. The chain carries TRBV12-3 or TRBV12-4 and TRBJ2-1; 8 bases are a match to TRBD2. V shed 4 bases and J 3 bases; nucleotides not matched to a gene: 8. The CDR3 has 16 amino acids. The CDR3 nucleotides read TGTGCCAGCAGTTCTCTTACGGGGACTAGCTACAATGAGCAGTTCTTC. It codes for CASSSLTGTSYNEQFF.

About this clonotype: A much larger clone lies a single base off, so this may be a read error. This chain uses TRBV30 with TRBJ1-2; D might be TRBD1 (6 bases). The length of the CDR3 is 12 residues. Germline lookup yields CDR1 GTSNPN and CDR2 SVGIG (reference sequence). Here the CDR3 reads CAWSVRFGGYIF. CDR3 DNA sequence: TGTGCCTGGAGTGTACGGTTTGGGGGCTACATCTTC. Combining the CDR3 with reference TRBV30 and TRBJ1-2 gives the whole variable domain SQTIHQWPATLVQPVGSPLSLECTVEGTSNPNLYWYRQAAGRGLQLLFYSVGIGQISSEVPQNLSASRPQDRQFILSSKKLLLSDSGFYLCAWSVRFGGYIFGSGTRLTVV.

V is TRBV18 and J is TRBJ1-3; D is unresolved. This CDR3 comprises 17 residues. Between the trimmed V and J ends, which lost 3 bases and 0 bases, there was a span of 15 bases. Germline assignment: CDR1 KGHSH and CDR2 LQKENI. The CDR3 DNA reads TGTGCCAGCTCACCTCGAAGCGCGTCCGCCTCTGGAAACACCATATATTTT. It specifies CASSPRSASASGNTIYF.

This clonotype occurred many times. The genes are TRBV6-2 or TRBV6-3 and TRBJ2-1; D possibly uses TRBD1 or TRBD2 (6 bases each). Trimming left V 2 bases short and J 7 bases short, with 18 bases between. The CDR3 consists of 16 residues. Germline values: CDR1 MNHEY, CDR2 SVGEGT. The CDR3 loop reads CASSYIGGALGNEQFF. The CDR3 DNA follows: TGTGCCAGCAGTTACATCGGGGGCGCCCTAGGGAATGAGCAGTTCTTC.

This clonotype has just a few counts. The chain combines TRBV19 with TRBJ2-3; unclear D gene. From germline, CDR1 is LNHDA and CDR2 SQIVND (reference sequence). This CDR3 comprises 13 residues. V was pared by 1 base and J by 6 bases, with 8 bases between. CDR3 amino acids: CASSIGFEDTQYF. CDR3 DNA sequence: TGTGCCAGTAGTATAGGGTTCGAGGATACGCAGTATTTT.

Remarks on this clonotype: Possible read error: a much larger clone is one base away. The conserved closing phenylalanine or tryptophan is absent in this CDR3, likely reflecting a read error. V gene TRBV6-2 or TRBV6-3 combines with J gene TRBJ1-2; perhaps TRBD1 as D (5 bases). The CDR3 spans 16 residues. The V and J ends lost 6 bases and 0 bases respectively, with 17 bases between them. From germline, CDR1 is MNHEY and CDR2 SVGEGT. CDR3 sequence reads: CASRMGPKYPNYGYTL. The CDR3 nucleotides are TGTGCCAGCAGAATGGGACCGAAATACCCTAACTATGGCTACACCCTC.